The rows below give T cell receptor beta chains drawn from one sample of a study of CD8 T cells in Susac syndrome. TCRdb called the immunoSEQ multiplex PCR reads again in MiXCR, with one record for every CDR3 protein. Here the sample spans about 400,000 distinct CDR3 sequences, 85% to 90% being singletons. The sample comprised CD8+ T cells from PBMCs. Source of these receptors: a human donor with multiple sclerosis. CDR3s include the opening cysteine and the closing phenylalanine or tryptophan. A D gene is named only where the DNA matches it firmly. Not every row has a clone size; where given, it reads once, few, many or a size class.

j_gene | abundance | v_gene | d_gene | CDR3aa | CDR3nt
TRBJ2-1 | . | TRBV27 | TRBD1 | CASSLSGQGTGLYNEQFF | TGTGCCAGCAGTTTATCGGGTCAGGGGACAGGTCTTTACAATGAGCAGTTCTTC
TRBJ2-1 | . | TRBV27 | . | CASSLSIGTAPLF | TGTGCCAGCAGCCTCTCAATCGGGACCGCCCCCCTCTTC
TRBJ2-1 | . | TRBV19 | . | CASSIGESSYNEQFF | TGTGCCAGTAGTATAGGCGAAAGCTCCTACAATGAGCAGTTCTTC
TRBJ2-5 | . | TRBV28 | . | CASGGTLAQQETQYF | TGTGCCTCCGGAGGTACTCTGGCCCAACAAGAGACCCAGTACTTC
TRBJ2-3 | . | TRBV15 | . | CATSRASSPTDTQYF | TGTGCCACCAGCAGAGCTTCTAGCCCAACAGATACGCAGTATTTT
TRBJ1-2 | once | TRBV30 | . | CAWSVHRSRGYTF | TGTGCCTGGAGTGTACACAGGTCGAGGGGCTACACCTTC
TRBJ2-3 | once | TRBV7-9 | . | CASSLEGLETDTQYF | TGTGCCAGCAGCTTAGAGGGGCTGGAGACAGATACGCAGTATTTT
TRBJ1-5 | . | TRBV19 | . | CASSPAGSYSNQPQHF | TGTGCCAGTAGCCCGGCCGGGTCCTATAGCAATCAGCCCCAGCATTTT
TRBJ2-1 | . | TRBV4-1 | TRBD1 | CASSPVVTGVGYNEQFF | TGCGCCAGCAGCCCAGTCGTAACAGGGGTCGGGTACAATGAGCAGTTCTTC
TRBJ1-5 | . | TRBV11-2 | . | CASSSTGRNQPQHF | TGTGCCAGCAGCTCGACAGGTCGCAATCAGCCCCAGCATTTT
TRBJ1-2 | . | TRBV3-1 | TRBD1 | CASSSLTGGVGGYTF | TGTGCCAGCAGCTCCCTGACAGGGGGAGTAGGCGGCTACACCTTC
TRBJ2-2 | . | TRBV6-2/TRBV6-3 | TRBD2 | CASSSGLVDTGELFF | TGTGCCAGCAGTTCAGGACTAGTGGACACCGGGGAGCTGTTTTTT
TRBJ2-7 | . | TRBV6-2/TRBV6-3 | . | CASSSFRPSPYEQYF | TGTGCCAGCAGTTCTTTTCGGCCCAGCCCCTACGAGCAGTACTTC
TRBJ2-5 | . | TRBV28 | . | CASSLLRNEETQYF | TGTGCCAGCAGTTTATTACGGAACGAAGAGACCCAGTACTTC
TRBJ2-1 | . | TRBV5-8 | . | CASSLALGSYEQFF | TGTGCCAGCAGCTTGGCCTTGGGTTCGTATGAGCAGTTCTTC
TRBJ2-7 | . | TRBV27 | . | CASSLHSDSSYEQYF | TGTGCCAGCAGTCTCCATTCGGACAGCAGCTACGAGCAGTACTTC
TRBJ2-1 | . | TRBV6-2/TRBV6-3 | TRBD2 | CASSYSTSGGAYYNEQFF | TGTGCCAGCAGTTACTCGACTAGCGGGGGGGCTTACTACAATGAGCAGTTCTTC
TRBJ2-1 | . | TRBV28 | TRBD2 | CASSWTLAGNEQFF | TGTGCCAGCAGTTGGACACTAGCGGGGAATGAGCAGTTCTTC
TRBJ2-7 | . | TRBV29-1 | . | CSVSGSSYEQYF | TGCAGCGTCTCGGGCAGCTCCTACGAGCAGTACTTC
TRBJ2-7 | . | TRBV2 | . | CASSESVLGSYEQYF | TGTGCCAGCAGTGAGAGCGTTTTGGGCTCCTACGAGCAGTACTTC
TRBJ1-1 | . | TRBV27 | . | CASSSPYTEAFF | TGTGCCAGCAGTTCCCCATACACTGAAGCTTTCTTT
TRBJ2-3 | . | TRBV11-1 | TRBD1 | CASSLAGQGATDTQYF | TGTGCCAGCAGCTTAGCGGGACAGGGGGCTACAGATACGCAGTATTTT
TRBJ1-6 | . | TRBV27 | . | CASSSTPWRQSEGVFNSPLHF | TGTGCCAGCAGTTCCACCCCTTGGAGGCAGAGTGAAGGTGTGTTTAATTCACCCCTCCACTTT
TRBJ2-7 | few | TRBV9 | TRBD1 | CASSAPMGTGDYEQYF | TGTGCCAGCAGCGCCCCCATGGGAACAGGGGATTACGAGCAGTACTTC
TRBJ1-3 | . | TRBV12-3/TRBV12-4 | . | CASSEKISGNTIYF | TGTGCCAGCAGCGAGAAGATCTCTGGAAACACCATATATTTT
TRBJ2-2 | . | TRBV29-1 | TRBD2 | CSVESSGGVDTGELFF | TGCAGCGTTGAGTCCAGCGGGGGGGTTGACACCGGGGAGCTGTTTTTT
TRBJ2-7 | . | TRBV27 | . | CASSLSRASYEQYF | TGTGCCAGCAGTCTCTCCCGGGCTAGCTACGAGCAGTACTTC
TRBJ2-1 | . | TRBV7-6 | . | CASSLYGADNEQFF | TGTGCCAGCAGCTTATACGGGGCTGACAATGAGCAGTTCTTC
TRBJ2-2 | . | TRBV2 | . | CASASRDWGNTGELFF | TGTGCCAGCGCCTCCAGGGATTGGGGGAACACCGGGGAGCTGTTTTTT
TRBJ2-7 | . | TRBV10-3 | TRBD1 | CAMTGQGHEQYF | TGTGCCATGACGGGACAGGGACACGAGCAGTACTTC
TRBJ1-2 | . | TRBV27 | . | CASSGFQDPNYGYTF | TGTGCCAGCAGTGGTTTCCAGGACCCTAACTATGGCTACACCTTC
TRBJ2-2 | . | TRBV7-9 | . | CASSQNLRMNTGELFF | TGTGCCAGCAGCCAGAATTTACGGATGAACACCGGGGAGCTGTTTTTT
TRBJ2-1 | . | TRBV19 | . | CASSISFYNEQFF | TGTGCCAGTAGTATTTCCTTTTACAATGAGCAGTTCTTC
TRBJ2-3 | . | TRBV5-4 | . | CASSLVGYTDTQYF | TGTGCCAGCAGCTTGGTAGGGTACACAGATACGCAGTATTTT
TRBJ1-6 | . | TRBV6-5 | . | CASSYLGRQDHNSPLHF | TGTGCCAGCAGTTACCTCGGGAGGCAGGACCATAATTCACCCCTCCACTTT
TRBJ2-5 | once | TRBV29-1 | . | CSVEEGWVGANQETQYF | TGCAGCGTTGAAGAGGGGTGGGTGGGGGCCAACCAAGAGACCCAGTACTTC
TRBJ1-1 | once | TRBV30 | . | CAWAQPRGAFF | TGTGCCTGGGCACAGCCACGGGGGGCTTTCTTT
TRBJ1-2 | . | TRBV29-1 | . | CSVEDLKADTNYGYTF | TGCAGCGTTGAAGATCTCAAGGCAGATACTAACTATGGCTACACCTTC